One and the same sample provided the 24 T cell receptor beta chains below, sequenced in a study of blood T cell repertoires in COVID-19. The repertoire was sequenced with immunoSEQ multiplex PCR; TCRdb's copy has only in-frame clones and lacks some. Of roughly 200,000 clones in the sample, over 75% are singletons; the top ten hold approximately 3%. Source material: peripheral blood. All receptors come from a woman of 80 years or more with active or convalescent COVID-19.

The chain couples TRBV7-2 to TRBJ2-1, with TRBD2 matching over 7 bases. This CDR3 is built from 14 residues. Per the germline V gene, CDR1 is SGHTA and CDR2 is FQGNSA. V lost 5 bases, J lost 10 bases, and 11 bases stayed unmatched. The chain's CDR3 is CASSPVLAGGEQFF. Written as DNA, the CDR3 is TGTGCCAGCAGCCCCGTTCTGGCCGGGGGGGAGCAGTTCTTC.

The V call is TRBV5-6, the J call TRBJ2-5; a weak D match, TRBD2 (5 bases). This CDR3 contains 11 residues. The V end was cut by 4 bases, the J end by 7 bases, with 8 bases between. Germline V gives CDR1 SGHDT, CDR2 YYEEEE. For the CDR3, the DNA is TGTGCCAGCAGCACCCGGGGGACCCAGTACTTC. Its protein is CASSTRGTQYF. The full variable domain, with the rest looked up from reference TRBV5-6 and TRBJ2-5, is DAGVTQSPTHLIKTRGQQVTLRCSPKSGHDTVSWYQQALGQGPQFIFQYYEEEERQRGNFPDRFSGHQFPNYSSELNVNALLLGDSALYLCASSTRGTQYFGPGTRLLVL.

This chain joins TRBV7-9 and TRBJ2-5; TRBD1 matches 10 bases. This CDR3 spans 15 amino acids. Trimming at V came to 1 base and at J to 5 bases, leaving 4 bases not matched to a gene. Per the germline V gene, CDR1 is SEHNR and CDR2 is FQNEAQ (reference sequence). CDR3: CASSLGADRGETQYF. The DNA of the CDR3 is TGTGCCAGCAGCTTAGGTGCGGACAGGGGGGAGACCCAGTACTTC. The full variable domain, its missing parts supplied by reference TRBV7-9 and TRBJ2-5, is DTGVSQNPRHKITKRGQNVTFRCDPISEHNRLYWYRQTLGQGPEFLTYFQNEAQLEKSRLLSDRFSAERPKGSFSTLEIQRTEQGDSAMYLCASSLGADRGETQYFGPGTRLLVL.

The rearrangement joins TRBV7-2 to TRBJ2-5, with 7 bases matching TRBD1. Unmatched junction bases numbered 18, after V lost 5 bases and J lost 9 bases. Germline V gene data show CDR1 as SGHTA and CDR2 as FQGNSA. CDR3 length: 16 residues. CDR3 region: CASSGFGTARSVAQYF. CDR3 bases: TGTGCCAGCAGCGGGTTCGGGACAGCAAGATCGGTTGCCCAGTACTTC.

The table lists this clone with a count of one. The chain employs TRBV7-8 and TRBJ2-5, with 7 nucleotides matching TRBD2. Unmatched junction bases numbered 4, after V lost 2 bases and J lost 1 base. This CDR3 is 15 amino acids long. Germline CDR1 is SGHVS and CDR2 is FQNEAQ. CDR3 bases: TGTGCCAGCAGCTTACGTACTAGCGTCCAAGAGACCCAGTACTTC. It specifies CASSLRTSVQETQYF.

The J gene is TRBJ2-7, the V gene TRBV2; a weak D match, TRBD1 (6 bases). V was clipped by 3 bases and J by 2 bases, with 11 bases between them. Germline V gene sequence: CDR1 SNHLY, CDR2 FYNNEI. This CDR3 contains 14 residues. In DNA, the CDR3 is TGTGCCAGCAGTGATACAGGGAAACCCTACGAGCAGTACTTC. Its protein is CASSDTGKPYEQYF.

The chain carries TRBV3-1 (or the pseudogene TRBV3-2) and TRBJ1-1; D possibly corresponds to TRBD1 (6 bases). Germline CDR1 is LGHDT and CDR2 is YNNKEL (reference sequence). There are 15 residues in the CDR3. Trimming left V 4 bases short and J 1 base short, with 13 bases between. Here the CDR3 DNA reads TGTGCCAGCAGCCTCGGACAGAACAGGAACACTGAAGCTTTCTTT. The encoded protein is CASSLGQNRNTEAFF.

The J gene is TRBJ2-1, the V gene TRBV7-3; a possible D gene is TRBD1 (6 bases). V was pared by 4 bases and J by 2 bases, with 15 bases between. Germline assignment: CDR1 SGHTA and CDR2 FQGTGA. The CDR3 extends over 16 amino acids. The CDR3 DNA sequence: TGTGCCAGCAGCTCGGGACAATTGGGCACCTACAATGAGCAGTTCTTC. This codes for CASSSGQLGTYNEQFF.

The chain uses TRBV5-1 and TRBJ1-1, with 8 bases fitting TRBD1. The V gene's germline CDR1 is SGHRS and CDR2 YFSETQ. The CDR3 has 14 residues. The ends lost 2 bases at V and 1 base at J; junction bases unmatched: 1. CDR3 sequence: CASSFDRGNTEAFF. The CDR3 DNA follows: TGCGCCAGCAGCTTTGACAGGGGGAACACTGAAGCTTTCTTT. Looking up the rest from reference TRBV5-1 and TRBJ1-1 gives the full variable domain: KAGVTQTPRYLIKTRGQQVTLSCSPISGHRSVSWYQQTPGQGLQFLFEYFSETQRNKGNFPGRFSGRQFSNSRSEMNVSTLELGDSALYLCASSFDRGNTEAFFGQGTRLTVV.

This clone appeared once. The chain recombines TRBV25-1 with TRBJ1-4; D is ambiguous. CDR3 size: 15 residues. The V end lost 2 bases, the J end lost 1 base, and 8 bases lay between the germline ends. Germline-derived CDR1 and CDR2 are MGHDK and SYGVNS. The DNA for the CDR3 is TGTGCCAGCAGTGAACGACTACAAACTAATGAAAAACTGTTTTTT. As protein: CASSERLQTNEKLFF.

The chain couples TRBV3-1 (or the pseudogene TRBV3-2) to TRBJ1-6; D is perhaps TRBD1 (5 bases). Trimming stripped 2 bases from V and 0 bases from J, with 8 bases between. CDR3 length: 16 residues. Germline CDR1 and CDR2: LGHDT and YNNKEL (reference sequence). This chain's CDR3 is CASSQTQGSYNSPLHF. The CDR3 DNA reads TGTGCCAGCAGCCAAACTCAGGGCTCCTATAATTCACCCCTCCACTTT.

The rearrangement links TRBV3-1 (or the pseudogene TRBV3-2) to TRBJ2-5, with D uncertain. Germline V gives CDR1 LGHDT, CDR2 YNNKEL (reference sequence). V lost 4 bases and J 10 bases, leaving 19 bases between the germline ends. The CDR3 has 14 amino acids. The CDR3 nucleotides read TGTGCCAGCAGCCGTGATACCCGGGTTATGGACCAGTACTTC. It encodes CASSRDTRVMDQYF.

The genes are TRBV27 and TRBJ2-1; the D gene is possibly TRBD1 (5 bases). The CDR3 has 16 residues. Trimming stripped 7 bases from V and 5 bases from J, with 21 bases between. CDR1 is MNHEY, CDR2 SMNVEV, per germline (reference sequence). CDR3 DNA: TGTGCCAGCACCTTATGGGGCCGCAGGGCCGACAATGAGCAGTTCTTC. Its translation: CASTLWGRRADNEQFF.

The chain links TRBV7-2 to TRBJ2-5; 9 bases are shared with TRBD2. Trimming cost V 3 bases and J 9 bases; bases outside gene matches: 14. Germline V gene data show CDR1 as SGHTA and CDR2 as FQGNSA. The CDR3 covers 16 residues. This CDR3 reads CASSFQAGGGKVPQYF. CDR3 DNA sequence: TGTGCCAGCAGCTTCCAAGCGGGGGGCGGAAAGGTGCCCCAGTACTTC.

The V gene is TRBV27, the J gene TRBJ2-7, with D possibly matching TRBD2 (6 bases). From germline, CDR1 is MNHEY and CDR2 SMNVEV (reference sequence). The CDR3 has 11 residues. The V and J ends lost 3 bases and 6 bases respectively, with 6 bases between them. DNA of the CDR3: TGTGCCAGCAGTTTGGGGGGCGAGCAGTACTTC. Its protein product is CASSLGGEQYF.

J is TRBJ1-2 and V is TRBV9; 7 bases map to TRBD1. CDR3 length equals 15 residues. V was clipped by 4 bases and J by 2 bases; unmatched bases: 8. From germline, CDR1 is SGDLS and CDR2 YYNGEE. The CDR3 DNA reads TGTGCCAGCAGCCGATCGGGACAGTCAAACTATGGCTACACCTTC. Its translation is CASSRSGQSNYGYTF.

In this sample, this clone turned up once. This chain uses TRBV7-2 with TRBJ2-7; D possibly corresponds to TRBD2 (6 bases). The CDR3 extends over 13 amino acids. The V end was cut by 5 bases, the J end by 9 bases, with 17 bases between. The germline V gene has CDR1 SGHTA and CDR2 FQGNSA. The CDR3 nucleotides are TGTGCCAGCAGCACCGGGATCCTGGGGGGGCAGTACTTC. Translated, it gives CASSTGILGGQYF.

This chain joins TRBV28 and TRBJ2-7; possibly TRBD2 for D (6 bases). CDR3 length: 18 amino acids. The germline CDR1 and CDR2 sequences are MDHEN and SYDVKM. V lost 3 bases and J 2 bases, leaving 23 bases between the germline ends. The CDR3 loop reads CASSFPPVERRGTYEQYF. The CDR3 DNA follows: TGTGCCAGCAGTTTCCCCCCCGTGGAACGCCGGGGGACCTACGAGCAGTACTTC. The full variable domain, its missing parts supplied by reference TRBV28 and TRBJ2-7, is DVKVTQSSRYLVKRTGEKVFLECVQDMDHENMFWYRQDPGLGLRLIYFSYDVKMKEKGDIPEGYSVSREKKERFSLILESASTNQTSMYLCASSFPPVERRGTYEQYFGPGTRLTVT.

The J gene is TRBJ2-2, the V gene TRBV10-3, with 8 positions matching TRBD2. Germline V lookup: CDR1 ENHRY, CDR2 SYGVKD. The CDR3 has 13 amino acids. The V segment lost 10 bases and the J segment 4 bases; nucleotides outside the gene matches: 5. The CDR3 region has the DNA TGTGCCACGGGCGGGGGGCCCACCGGGGAGCTGTTTTTT. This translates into CATGGGPTGELFF.

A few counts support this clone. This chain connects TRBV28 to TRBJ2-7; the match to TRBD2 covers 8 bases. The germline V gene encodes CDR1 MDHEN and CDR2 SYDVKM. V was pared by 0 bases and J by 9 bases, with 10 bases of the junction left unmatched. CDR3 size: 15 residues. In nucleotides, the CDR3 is TGTGCCAGCAGTTTATGTCGGGGGGGGGCCTGTGTGCAGTACTTC. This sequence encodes CASSLCRGGACVQYF.

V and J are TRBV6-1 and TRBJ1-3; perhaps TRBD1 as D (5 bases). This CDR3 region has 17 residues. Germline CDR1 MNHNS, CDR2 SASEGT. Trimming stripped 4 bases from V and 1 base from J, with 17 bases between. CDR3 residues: CASSVHGKGSSGNTIYF. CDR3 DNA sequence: TGTGCCAGCAGTGTTCATGGAAAGGGGTCTTCTGGAAACACCATATATTTT.

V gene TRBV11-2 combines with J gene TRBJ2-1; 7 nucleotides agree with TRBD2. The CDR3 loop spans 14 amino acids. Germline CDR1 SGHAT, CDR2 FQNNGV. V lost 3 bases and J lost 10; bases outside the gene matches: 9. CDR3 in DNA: TGTGCCAGCAGCTTTGGGACTACCACAATAGAGCAGTTCTTC. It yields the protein CASSFGTTTIEQFF.

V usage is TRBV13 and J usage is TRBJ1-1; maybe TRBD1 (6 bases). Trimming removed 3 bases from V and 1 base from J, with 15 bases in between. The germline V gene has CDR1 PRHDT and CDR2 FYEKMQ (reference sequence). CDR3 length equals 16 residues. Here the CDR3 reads CASSLGQGKRNTEAFF. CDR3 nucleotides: TGTGCCAGCAGCTTGGGGCAGGGGAAAAGGAACACTGAAGCTTTCTTT.

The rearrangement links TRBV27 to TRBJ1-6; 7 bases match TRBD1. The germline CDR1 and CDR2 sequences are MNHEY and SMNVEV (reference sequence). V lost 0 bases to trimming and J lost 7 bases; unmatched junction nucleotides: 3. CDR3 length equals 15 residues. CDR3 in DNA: TGTGCCAGCAGTTTATCGTCAGGGGGGAATTCACCCCTCCACTTT. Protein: CASSLSSGGNSPLHF.